This passage covers 15 T cell receptor beta chains from one sample sequenced in a study of cytomegalovirus exposure and HLA in healthy donors. A multiplex PCR was run with 60 Vbeta primers and 13 Jbeta primers. Data came from immunoSEQ multiplex PCR; TCRdb stores just in-frame clones and leaves some out. The data contain 150,000 to 200,000 clones, over 75% of them singletons. The sequenced sample was PBMCs. These receptors were taken from a young man in good health and CMV-seropositive.

The V call is TRBV4-1, the J call TRBJ2-3; D possibly corresponds to TRBD2 (7 bases). Trimming shortened V by 1 base and J by 4 bases, and 18 bases separated the two germline ends. CDR1 and CDR2 (germline): MGHRA, YSYEKL. This CDR3 is built from 17 residues. CDR3 residues: CASSQVGGGPAPDTQYF. The CDR3 nucleotides read TGCGCCAGCAGCCAAGTTGGGGGGGGGCCTGCTCCAGATACGCAGTATTTT.

Details on this clone: The germline gene is not matched at one end of the junction; a read error may be the cause. The CDR3 here is CASSLAGRGGLETQYF. The CDR3 nucleotides are TGTGCTAGCAGCTTAGCGGGTCGGGGAGGGCTAGAGACCCAGTACTTC. The chain links TRBV7-7 to TRBJ2-5, with 7 bases identical to TRBD2. This CDR3 region has 16 residues. Per germline, CDR1 SSHAT and CDR2 FNYEAQ (reference sequence).

This clone was observed a single time. V is TRBV19 and J is TRBJ2-5; TRBD2 matches 9 bases. This CDR3 comprises 14 residues. Germline CDR1 reads LNHDA; CDR2 reads SQIVND (reference sequence). J was trimmed by 4 bases and V by 6 bases; bases with no gene match: 6. CDR3 protein: CASRSGGRGETQYF. The CDR3 DNA follows: TGTGCCAGTAGAAGCGGGGGGAGGGGAGAGACCCAGTACTTC.

The rearrangement links TRBV6-1 to TRBJ1-4; D possibly corresponds to TRBD1 (5 bases). This CDR3 has 13 amino acids. V was cut by 7 bases and J by 6 bases, with 12 bases left in between. Germline V gene lookup returns CDR1 MNHNS and CDR2 SASEGT. DNA for the CDR3: TGTGCCAGCAAGCGGGGGATTGATGAAAAACTGTTTTTT. This sequence encodes CASKRGIDEKLFF.

This chain joins TRBV2 and TRBJ2-7; the match to TRBD2 covers 9 bases. The CDR3 is made up of 16 amino acids. Germline trimming cut 4 bases from V and 4 bases from J; bases unmatched to any gene: 11. Germline V gene data show CDR1 as SNHLY and CDR2 as FYNNEI. This CDR3 reads CASSAGLGAGGYEQYF. CDR3 coding DNA: TGTGCCAGCAGTGCGGGTCTCGGGGCGGGGGGGTACGAGCAGTACTTC.

This chain joins TRBV7-9 and TRBJ1-2; tentatively, D is TRBD1 (5 bases). Germline CDR1 and CDR2: SEHNR and FQNEAQ (reference sequence). The CDR3 is made up of 14 amino acids. The V end lost 2 bases, the J end lost 7 bases, and 14 bases lay between the germline ends. The CDR3 reads CASSLTQGRTGYTF. The DNA for the CDR3 is TGTGCCAGCAGCTTAACTCAGGGCAGAACTGGCTACACCTTC.

This chain links TRBV14 with TRBJ1-6; no definite D call. In germline, CDR1 is SGHDN, CDR2 FVKESK. This CDR3 region has 14 residues. The V gene lost 2 bases and the J gene lost 14 bases, with 16 bases spanning the gap. CDR3 DNA sequence: TGTGCCAGCAGCCAACAAACGCAGGCCGGAACCCTCCACTTT. This translates into CASSQQTQAGTLHF. Looking up the rest from reference TRBV14 and TRBJ1-6 gives the full variable domain: EAGVTQFPSHSVIEKGQTVTLRCDPISGHDNLYWYRRVMGKEIKFLLHFVKESKQDESGMPNNRFLAERTGGTYSTLKVQPAELEDSGVYFCASSQQTQAGTLHFGNGTRLTVT.

A note on this clone: At the DNA level, this CDR3 is encoded by other sequences in the same sample as well. J is TRBJ1-1 and V is TRBV6-5; 7 nucleotides align to TRBD1. This CDR3 has 14 residues. Per germline, CDR1 MNHEY and CDR2 SVGAGI. Trimming at V came to 0 bases and at J to 5 bases, leaving 3 bases not matched to a gene. Written as DNA, the CDR3 is TGTGCCAGCAGTTACTCGACAGGGCGGACTGAAGCTTTCTTT. Protein product: CASSYSTGRTEAFF.

V and J are TRBV19 and TRBJ1-2; TRBD1 might be the D (5 bases). The germline V and J ends were trimmed by 7 bases and 2 bases, with 8 bases remaining between them. This CDR3 spans 12 amino acids. Germline V gene data show CDR1 as LNHDA and CDR2 as SQIVND (reference sequence). The CDR3 bases are TGTGCCAGTACGCGGACAAACTATGGCTACACCTTC. As protein: CASTRTNYGYTF.

V usage is TRBV11-2 and J usage is TRBJ2-7; D gene ambiguous. The V and J ends lost 0 bases and 3 bases respectively, with 15 bases between them. CDR1 and CDR2 from the germline V gene are SGHAT and FQNNGV. The CDR3 spans 16 residues. CDR3 nucleotide sequence: TGTGCCAGCAGCTTAGACCTCGCCACCACATACTACGAGCAGTACTTC. Encoded protein: CASSLDLATTYYEQYF.

This chain uses TRBV12-5 with TRBJ1-5; D is ambiguous. V shed 7 bases and J shed 3 bases, with 16 bases lying between them. Germline V gene sequence: CDR1 LGHNT, CDR2 FRNRAP. This CDR3 region has 15 residues. The CDR3 spells CASAAGNPNNQPQHF. The CDR3 DNA reads as TGTGCTAGTGCCGCGGGAAATCCAAACAATCAGCCCCAGCATTTT.

The rearrangement links TRBV5-4 to TRBJ2-5; TRBD2 matches at 11 bases. V shed 7 bases, J shed 1 base, and the junction held 6 bases outside the gene matches. This CDR3 region has 15 residues. CDR1 and CDR2 (germline): SGHNT, YYREEE (reference sequence). Here the CDR3 DNA reads TGTGCCAGCCGAGCCGGGACTAGCGGCCAAGAGACCCAGTACTTC. It encodes CASRAGTSGQETQYF.

The chain joins TRBV28 to TRBJ2-7; D not certain. The CDR3 runs to 16 residues. V lost 5 bases and J lost 0, with 17 bases in between. CDR1 is MDHEN, CDR2 SYDVKM, per germline. CDR3 residues: CASSLEYLPLSYEQYF. In DNA, the CDR3 is TGTGCCAGCAGTCTCGAATACCTACCCCTCTCCTACGAGCAGTACTTC.

This chain links TRBV11-2 with TRBJ1-1; 8 bases are shared with TRBD1. The CDR3 is 16 amino acids. Germline V gives CDR1 SGHAT, CDR2 FQNNGV. The junction had 5 bases not matched to a gene; V was cut back by 1 base and J by 1 base. The CDR3 DNA sequence: TGTGCCAGCAGCTTAGCATTCAGGGGGCCGAACACTGAAGCTTTCTTT. Translated: CASSLAFRGPNTEAFF.

This chain connects TRBV27 to TRBJ1-1; 9 positions match TRBD1. The CDR3 runs 15 residues. From germline, CDR1 is MNHEY and CDR2 SMNVEV (reference sequence). The J segment lost 10 bases and the V segment lost 7 bases, leaving 16 bases of the junction unmatched. The CDR3 DNA sequence: TGTGCCAGCACAACCCCCTTCGGGACAGGGTTGGTAGCTTTCTTT. Its protein product is CASTTPFGTGLVAFF.